Sequencing of this T cell receptor beta chain was carried out in a study of shared T cell receptors in the human thymus (dated by TCRdb to about 2021). Background on the whole study: The study examined how self-reactive, shared T-cell receptor alpha chains are generated in the human thymus.

Library preparation used the immunoSEQ multiplex PCR assay. In its TCRdb copy, this immuneACCESS table keeps in-frame sequences only and misses some clones. Where compared with another copy, unresolved V genes explain less than half of these, and the others have no known cause. In all, the sample holds more than 300,000 clones, and roughly 94% of those were seen once. The ten most abundant clones make up 0.02% of the sample. In the case of this clone: The antigen it binds to is not known. No quality values exist for individual bases; no much larger clone is one base distant.

From the cysteine through the phenylalanine, the CDR3 covers 15 amino acids. Only the CDR3 DNA stays, 45 bases, in frame from base 1. V was cut back by 1 base and J by 3 bases, leaving a gap of 12 bases between them. CDR1 and CDR2 are drawn from the germline V gene: ENHRY, SYGVKD. Recombination linked TRBV10-3 to TRBJ1-2, with the D gene not confidently named. What was sequenced was thymocytes. The receptor's source is a human donor. The CDR3: CAISELVGSDYGYTF. The nucleotide sequence is given as TGTGCCATCAGTGAGTTAGTGGGCTCGGACTATGGCTACACCTTC.